Listed here is a single T cell receptor beta chain. Antigen unknown. Produced via immunoSEQ multiplex PCR; TCRdb's table is partial and in-frame only. The sample lists about 100,000 clones, 80% to 90% occurring once. The data originate from a study of T cell responses to AZD1222 COVID-19 vaccine. Study observations and caveats: A mostly white British donor set with more females was recruited, and clonal diversity was possibly underestimated. Of spike-specific TCRs, nearly half reportedly target regions left unmutated in variants. Spike was spanned by vaccine-associated CD4 TCRs, which were dominant at 160-218 and 743-854. Just a handful of people given AZD1222 tested seropositive at baseline.

The TCR comes from an adult in good health. Sequencing used peripheral blood, obtained on day 0 of MenACWY control vaccination.

This CDR3 reads CASRSGLYGYTF. The CDR3 bases are TGTGCCAGCAGGAGTGGGCTCTATGGCTACACCTTC. This chain uses TRBV7-2 with TRBJ1-2; D is uncertain. The germline V and J ends were trimmed by 6 bases and 4 bases, with 9 bases remaining between them. This CDR3 contains 12 residues. Germline values: CDR1 SGHTA, CDR2 FQGNSA.